These 25 T cell receptor beta chains came from one sample sequenced in a study of blood T cell repertoires in COVID-19 (dated by TCRdb to the early 2020s). The protocol used for the library was the immunoSEQ multiplex PCR assay. Sourced from immuneACCESS, this table was stored by TCRdb with only in-frame sequences that have V and J called. A share of the clones is absent; for the studies checked, an unresolved V gene accounts for under half, and the remainder has no known explanation. Counted in this sample were a few hundred thousand clones; about 89% of them appeared once. The top ten clones comprise over 2% of the sample. Sequencing was carried out using peripheral blood. These receptors all stem from a woman aged 45-65 years with acute or convalescent COVID-19.

The rearrangement joins TRBV3-1 (or the pseudogene TRBV3-2) to TRBJ1-1; no clear D gene. Germline V gives CDR1 LGHDT, CDR2 YNNKEL (reference sequence). The CDR3 contains 14 residues. The V and J ends lost 2 bases and 1 base respectively, with 8 bases between them. The CDR3 nucleotides read TGTGCCAGCAGCCAACCCCCAGAGAACACTGAAGCTTTCTTT. As protein: CASSQPPENTEAFF.

This clone was detected only once. The chain uses TRBV5-1 and TRBJ1-5, with 9 bases identical to TRBD1. CDR3 size: 14 residues. Germline loops: CDR1 SGHRS, CDR2 YFSETQ. V was pared by 4 bases and J by 7 bases, with 6 bases of the junction left unmatched. This CDR3 reads CASSPDRGDQPQHF. The CDR3 DNA reads TGCGCCAGCAGCCCGGACAGGGGAGACCAGCCCCAGCATTTT.

The V and J genes are TRBV18 and TRBJ1-2, with TRBD1 matching over 9 bases. The CDR3 covers 19 residues. Unmatched junction bases numbered 15, after V lost 3 bases and J lost 1 base. Germline V gene data show CDR1 as KGHSH and CDR2 as LQKENI. In nucleotides, the CDR3 is TGTGCCAGCTCACCCAACCGTCCCGGGACAGGGACCAGTAACTATGGCTACACCTTC. This gives the protein CASSPNRPGTGTSNYGYTF. Combining the CDR3 with reference TRBV18 and TRBJ1-2 gives the whole variable domain NAGVMQNPRHLVRRRGQEARLRCSPMKGHSHVYWYRQLPEEGLKFMVYLQKENIIDESGMPKERFSAEFPKEGPSILRIQQVVRGDSAAYFCASSPNRPGTGTSNYGYTFGSGTRLTVV.

This rearrangement joins TRBV5-4 to TRBJ2-3, with a tentative D call TRBD2 (6 bases). CDR1 and CDR2 from the germline V gene are SGHNT and YYREEE (reference sequence). This CDR3 has 14 residues. Trimming left V 0 bases short and J 6 bases short, with 11 bases between. The CDR3 is CASSLGLAPDTQYF. CDR3 in DNA: TGTGCCAGCAGCTTGGGGCTAGCGCCGGATACGCAGTATTTT.

V gene TRBV27 combines with J gene TRBJ1-2, with TRBD1 matching 9 bases. Germline loops: CDR1 MNHEY, CDR2 SMNVEV (reference sequence). The CDR3 totals 17 residues. After removal of 4 bases from V and 1 base from J, the junction contained 10 bases not matched to a gene. As DNA, the CDR3 is TGTGCCAGCAGTTATAGGTGGGGACAGGGAATTAACTATGGCTACACCTTC. This codes for CASSYRWGQGINYGYTF.

This chain links TRBV28 with TRBJ1-4; 7 positions match TRBD1. The CDR3 is made up of 15 amino acids. The trim removed 6 bases at V and 8 bases at J, leaving 12 bases unmatched. Germline CDR1 is MDHEN and CDR2 is SYDVKM. As DNA, the CDR3 is TGTGCCAGCAGCACCAACCTAGGGACAGTCGAAAAACTGTTTTTT. This translates into CASSTNLGTVEKLFF.

This chain links TRBV28 with TRBJ1-6; TRBD1 is a possible D gene (5 bases). The V end lost 5 bases, the J end lost 7 bases, and 18 bases lay between the germline ends. The CDR3 extends over 16 amino acids. CDR1 and CDR2 (germline): MDHEN, SYDVKM. The CDR3 coding sequence is TGTGCCAGCAGTCCTTCCGGGAGGGGTGTCAATTCACCCCTCCACTTT. Protein sequence: CASSPSGRGVNSPLHF.

This clone was counted once. This chain joins TRBV11-2 and TRBJ1-1, with 7 bases identical to TRBD1. Germline V lookup: CDR1 SGHAT, CDR2 FQNNGV. The V gene end was trimmed by 3 bases and the J gene end by 1 base; junction bases not matched to a gene: 5. This CDR3 contains 15 residues. CDR3 sequence reads: CASSFFDRANTEAFF. The CDR3 DNA reads as TGTGCCAGCAGCTTCTTCGACAGGGCGAACACTGAAGCTTTCTTT. Full variable domain (remainder filled in from reference TRBV11-2 and TRBJ1-1): EAGVAQSPRYKIIEKRQSVAFWCNPISGHATLYWYQQILGQGPKLLIQFQNNGVVDDSQLPKDRFSAERLKGVDSTLKIQPAKLEDSAVYLCASSFFDRANTEAFFGQGTRLTVV.

The chain carries TRBV13 and TRBJ2-3; perhaps TRBD2 as D (6 bases). Germline values: CDR1 PRHDT, CDR2 FYEKMQ (reference sequence). The CDR3 runs to 18 residues. V shed 5 bases and J shed 1 base, with 22 bases lying between them. CDR3 DNA sequence: TGTGCCAGCAGCCCCTCCCCGGGACTCATAACCGGCACAGATACGCAGTATTTT. It encodes CASSPSPGLITGTDTQYF. Combining the CDR3 with reference TRBV13 and TRBJ2-3 gives the whole variable domain AAGVIQSPRHLIKEKRETATLKCYPIPRHDTVYWYQQGPGQDPQFLISFYEKMQSDKGSIPDRFSAQQFSDYHSELNMSSLELGDSALYFCASSPSPGLITGTDTQYFGPGTRLTVL.

The V and J genes are TRBV24-1 and TRBJ1-2; 7 bases fit TRBD1. Germline loops: CDR1 KGHDR, CDR2 SFDVKD. V dropped 6 bases and J dropped 7; count of bases not matched to a gene: 4. There are 12 residues in the CDR3. The chain's CDR3 is CATSPGGSGYTF. The CDR3 bases are TGTGCCACCAGTCCAGGGGGTTCTGGCTACACCTTC.

J is TRBJ2-6 and V is TRBV7-9; D gene uncertain. CDR3 length: 15 amino acids. Between the trimmed V and J ends, which lost 5 bases and 0 bases, there was a span of 8 bases. In germline, CDR1 is SEHNR, CDR2 FQNEAQ (reference sequence). CDR3 residues: CASSPVDSGANVLTF. The CDR3 DNA reads as TGTGCCAGCAGCCCGGTCGACTCTGGGGCCAACGTCCTGACTTTC.

The genes are TRBV5-1 and TRBJ1-2, with D possibly TRBD1 on 6 matching bases. V lost 7 bases to trimming and J lost 7 bases, with 23 bases between them. CDR1 and CDR2 from the germline V gene are SGHRS and YFSETQ. This CDR3 comprises 15 residues. As DNA, the CDR3 is TGCGCCAGCGACGATCCGGGACGTCGAGGGGGTGGCTACACCTTC. Its translation: CASDDPGRRGGGYTF. The variable domain in full, completed from reference TRBV5-1 and TRBJ1-2, reads KAGVTQTPRYLIKTRGQQVTLSCSPISGHRSVSWYQQTPGQGLQFLFEYFSETQRNKGNFPGRFSGRQFSNSRSEMNVSTLELGDSALYLCASDDPGRRGGGYTFGSGTRLTVV.

The rearrangement joins TRBV7-3 to TRBJ1-6; no firm D call. V lost 2 bases and J lost 7, with 15 bases in between. The CDR3 has 16 residues. Germline V gene lookup returns CDR1 SGHTA and CDR2 FQGTGA. CDR3 protein: CASSLVTASANSPLHF. The CDR3 DNA reads as TGTGCCAGCAGCTTAGTAACGGCGTCAGCGAATTCACCCCTCCACTTT. The variable domain in full, completed from reference TRBV7-3 and TRBJ1-6, reads GAGVSQTPSNKVTEKGKYVELRCDPISGHTALYWYRQSLGQGPEFLIYFQGTGAADDSGLPNDRFFAVRPEGSVSTLKIQRTERGDSAVYLCASSLVTASANSPLHFGNGTRLTVT.

This sequence joins TRBV11-3 and TRBJ1-1; D not certain. Germline-derived CDR1 and CDR2 are SGHNT and YENEEA. Trimming shortened V by 3 bases and J by 1 base, and 6 bases separated the two germline ends. There are 13 residues in the CDR3. DNA for the CDR3: TGTGCCAGCAGCTTCGAGGGGAACACTGAAGCTTTCTTT. Encoded protein: CASSFEGNTEAFF.

The chain employs TRBV7-2 and TRBJ1-5; no reliable D call. The CDR3 has 15 amino acids. The V gene's germline CDR1 is SGHTA and CDR2 FQGNSA. V lost 5 bases, J lost 3 bases, and 14 bases lay in between. CDR3 sequence reads: CASSPQGRPNQPQHF. The DNA of the CDR3 is TGTGCCAGCAGCCCCCAAGGGAGGCCCAATCAGCCCCAGCATTTT.

The CDR3 here is CASSPVSGLSSYNEQFF. The CDR3, as DNA: TGTGCCAGCAGCCCGGTCAGCGGGCTGAGCTCCTACAATGAGCAGTTCTTC. V usage is TRBV7-8 and J usage is TRBJ2-1, with a tentative D call TRBD2 (6 bases). The CDR3 covers 17 residues. Germline V CDR1 and CDR2: SGHVS, FQNEAQ. Trimming shortened V by 5 bases and J by 0 bases, and 17 bases separated the two germline ends. Using reference TRBV7-8 and TRBJ2-1 for the parts outside the CDR3, the full variable domain is GAGVSQSPRYKVAKRGQDVALRCDPISGHVSLFWYQQALGQGPEFLTYFQNEAQLDKSGLPSDRFFAERPEGSVSTLKIQRTQQEDSAVYLCASSPVSGLSSYNEQFFGPGTRLTVL.

This chain uses TRBV6-1 with TRBJ1-4; possible D gene TRBD1, 5 bases. Germline loops: CDR1 MNHNS, CDR2 SASEGT. The CDR3 contains 16 residues. V dropped 2 bases and J dropped 2 bases, with 12 bases sitting between them. CDR3 sequence: CASSEFPRATNEKLFF. The CDR3 DNA sequence: TGTGCCAGCAGTGAATTCCCCAGGGCGACTAATGAAAAACTGTTTTTT.

In DNA form, the CDR3 reads TGTGCCAGCAACAGGGCCCTATCCTACAATGAGCAGTTCTTC. Its protein product is CASNRALSYNEQFF. J is TRBJ2-1 and V is TRBV28; D might be TRBD1 (6 bases). The length of the CDR3 is 14 residues. Germline V CDR1 and CDR2: MDHEN, SYDVKM. V was pared by 7 bases and J by 1 base, with 11 bases between.

This chain joins TRBV4-2 and TRBJ1-3; tentatively, D is TRBD1 (6 bases). CDR3 length: 16 amino acids. Germline V gene lookup returns CDR1 LGHNA and CDR2 YNFKEQ. V was trimmed by 1 base and J by 4 bases, leaving 14 bases between them. CDR3 loop: CASSQVAPGVGNTIYF. For the CDR3, the DNA is TGTGCCAGCAGCCAAGTCGCCCCAGGGGTAGGAAACACCATATATTTT.

The gene calls are TRBV27 and TRBJ2-3, with 15 positions matching TRBD2. Germline CDR1 MNHEY, CDR2 SMNVEV (reference sequence). CDR3 size: 19 residues. Trimming at V came to 5 bases and at J to 2 bases, leaving 11 bases not matched to a gene. The CDR3 DNA follows: TGTGCCAGCAGTGGACCCGGTGGACTAGCGGGAGGGAACACAGATACGCAGTATTTT. It translates to CASSGPGGLAGGNTDTQYF.

V gene TRBV7-9 combines with J gene TRBJ2-5; 12 bases map to TRBD2. V lost 5 bases to trimming and J lost 5 bases; unmatched junction nucleotides: 12. The CDR3 has 17 amino acids. Germline V gene sequence: CDR1 SEHNR, CDR2 FQNEAQ (reference sequence). The CDR3 here is CASSPRLAGGPMETQYF. The CDR3 DNA is TGTGCCAGCAGCCCCCGGCTAGCGGGAGGGCCAATGGAGACCCAGTACTTC.

This clone turned up a few times. Other DNA sequences in this sample translate to the same CDR3. The chain has TRBV5-1 and TRBJ1-1, with D maybe TRBD1 (6 bases). The V gene's germline CDR1 is SGHRS and CDR2 YFSETQ. Deletions cut 0 bases from V and 5 bases from J, with 8 bases between. The CDR3 has 13 residues. CDR3 sequence (DNA): TGCGCCAGCAGCTTGGGAGGGGGAACTGAAGCTTTCTTT. It yields the protein CASSLGGGTEAFF.

This clone was observed once. The chain recombines TRBV5-1 with TRBJ2-7; 8 bases fit TRBD1. V lost 0 bases, J lost 5 bases, and 10 bases stayed unmatched. The germline CDR1 and CDR2 sequences are SGHRS and YFSETQ. This CDR3 is 16 amino acids long. The CDR3 spells CASSLGYGQGGHEQYF. DNA for the CDR3: TGCGCCAGCAGCTTGGGCTATGGACAGGGCGGGCACGAGCAGTACTTC.

CDR3 loop: CASSHRLGHIYEQYF. For the CDR3, the DNA is TGTGCCAGCAGCCACCGGTTGGGACACATATACGAGCAGTACTTC. This chain uses TRBV7-2 with TRBJ2-7; perhaps TRBD1 as D (6 bases). Germline lookup yields CDR1 SGHTA and CDR2 FQGNSA. The CDR3 extends over 15 amino acids. The V end lost 5 bases, the J end lost 4 bases, and 18 bases lay between the germline ends. Filled out from reference TRBV7-2 and TRBJ2-7, the complete variable domain reads GAGVSQSPSNKVTEKGKDVELRCDPISGHTALYWYRQSLGQGLEFLIYFQGNSAPDKSGLPSDRFSAERTGGSVSTLTIQRTQQEDSAVYLCASSHRLGHIYEQYFGPGTRLTVT.

This clone is a singleton in its sample. The rearrangement joins TRBV28 to TRBJ2-7, with TRBD2 matching over 8 bases. J gave up 2 bases and V 7 bases, and 4 bases lay outside the gene matches. Looked up from germline, CDR1 is MDHEN and CDR2 is SYDVKM. The CDR3 runs 13 residues. The CDR3 reads CASNSGTPYEQYF. In DNA, the CDR3 is TGTGCCAGCAATAGCGGGACTCCCTACGAGCAGTACTTC. Complete variable domain (other parts from reference TRBV28 and TRBJ2-7): DVKVTQSSRYLVKRTGEKVFLECVQDMDHENMFWYRQDPGLGLRLIYFSYDVKMKEKGDIPEGYSVSREKKERFSLILESASTNQTSMYLCASNSGTPYEQYFGPGTRLTVT.